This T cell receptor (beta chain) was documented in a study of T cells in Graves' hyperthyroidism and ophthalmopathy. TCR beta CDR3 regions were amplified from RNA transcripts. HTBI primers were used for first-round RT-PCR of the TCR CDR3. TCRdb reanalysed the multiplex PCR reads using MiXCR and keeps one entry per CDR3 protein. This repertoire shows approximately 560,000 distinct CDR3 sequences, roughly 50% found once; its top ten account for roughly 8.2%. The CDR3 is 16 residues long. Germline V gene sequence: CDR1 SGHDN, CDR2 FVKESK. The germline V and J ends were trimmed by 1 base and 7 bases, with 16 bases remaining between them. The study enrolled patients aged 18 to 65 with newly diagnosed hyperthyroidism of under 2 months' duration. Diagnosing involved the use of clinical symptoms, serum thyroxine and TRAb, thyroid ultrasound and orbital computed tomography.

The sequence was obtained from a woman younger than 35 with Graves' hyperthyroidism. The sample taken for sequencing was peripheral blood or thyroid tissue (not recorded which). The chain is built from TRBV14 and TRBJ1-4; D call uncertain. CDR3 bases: TGTGCCAGCAGCCAAGCGAATCGGGAGGGAGCTGAAAAACTGTTTTTT. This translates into CASSQANREGAEKLFF.